This TCR beta chain was found in a study of blood T cell repertoires in COVID-19. Across the study: Spain, Italy and the United States supplied samples that represented acute and convalescent COVID-19. In each case, the material was cDNA or gDNA derived from T cells, B-cell-depleted T cells, or PBMCs.

Profiled with immunoSEQ multiplex PCR; TCRdb holds only in-frame clones, not every one. The sample lists 55,000 to 60,000 clones; about 78% were seen once. Trimming took 6 bases from V and 4 from J, leaving 7 bases between them. Germline-derived CDR1 and CDR2 are KGHSH and LQKENI. The CDR3 is 12 residues long. The chain carries TRBV18 and TRBJ2-1; no clear D. This receptor was obtained from a man aged 45-65 years with active or convalescent COVID-19. Sequencing used peripheral blood. The CDR3 loop is CASSSFYNEQFF. Written as DNA, the CDR3 is TGTGCCAGCTCGTCTTTTTACAATGAGCAGTTCTTC.